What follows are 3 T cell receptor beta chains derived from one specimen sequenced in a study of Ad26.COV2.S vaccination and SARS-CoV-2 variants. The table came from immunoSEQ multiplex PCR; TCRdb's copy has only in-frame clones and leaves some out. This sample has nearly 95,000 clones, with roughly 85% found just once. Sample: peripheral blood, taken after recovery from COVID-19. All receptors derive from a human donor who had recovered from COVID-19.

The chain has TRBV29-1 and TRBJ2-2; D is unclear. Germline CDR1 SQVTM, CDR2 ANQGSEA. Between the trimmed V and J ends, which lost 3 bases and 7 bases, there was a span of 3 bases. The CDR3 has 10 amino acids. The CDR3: CSVEVGELFF. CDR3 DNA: TGCAGCGTTGAGGTCGGGGAGCTGTTTTTT.

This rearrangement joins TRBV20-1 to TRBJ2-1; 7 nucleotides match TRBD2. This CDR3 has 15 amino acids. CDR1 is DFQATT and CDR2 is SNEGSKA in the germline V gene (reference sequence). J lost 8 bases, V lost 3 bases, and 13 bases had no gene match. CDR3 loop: CSASHGAGSIDEQFF. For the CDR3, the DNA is TGCAGTGCTAGTCATGGAGCGGGATCGATCGATGAGCAGTTCTTC.

CDR3 DNA sequence: TGTGCCAGTAGTACGGGGACAGGGGGCAGCTATGGCTACACCTTC. Its translation is CASSTGTGGSYGYTF. The V call is TRBV19, the J call TRBJ1-2; TRBD1 agrees at 12 bases. Germline-derived CDR1 and CDR2 are LNHDA and SQIVND (reference sequence). J gave up 4 bases and V 4 bases, and 4 bases lay outside the gene matches. The length of the CDR3 is 15 residues.